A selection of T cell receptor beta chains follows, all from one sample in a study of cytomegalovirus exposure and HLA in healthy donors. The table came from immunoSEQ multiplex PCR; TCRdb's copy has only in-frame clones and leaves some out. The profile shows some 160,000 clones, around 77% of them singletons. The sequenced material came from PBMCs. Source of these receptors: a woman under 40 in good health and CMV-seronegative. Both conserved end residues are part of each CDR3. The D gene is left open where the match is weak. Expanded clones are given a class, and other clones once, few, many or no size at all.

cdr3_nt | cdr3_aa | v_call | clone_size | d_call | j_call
TGTGCCTGGAGTGACGGACAATCCTATAATTCACCCCTCCACTTT | CAWSDGQSYNSPLHF | TRBV30 | few | - | TRBJ1-6
TGTGCCAGCAGCTTGCCAGGGTATGAGGGCTACACCTTC | CASSLPGYEGYTF | TRBV5-4 | few | - | TRBJ1-2
TGTGCCAGCAGCTTCCGGCGAGGTAGGCCGGTTACTAACGAGCAGTACTTC | CASSFRRGRPVTNEQYF | TRBV5-6 | - | - | TRBJ2-7
TGTGCCAGCAGCCTAATGGGCCTCTTGAGGGACAATGAGCAGTTCTTC | CASSLMGLLRDNEQFF | TRBV13 | - | - | TRBJ2-1
TGTGCCAGCAGCTTCCGGGACAGCCTGACAGCTTTCTTT | CASSFRDSLTAFF | TRBV7-9 | - | TRBD1 | TRBJ1-1
TGTGCCAGCAACCGGACAGGACGGGGGACCCAGTACTTC | CASNRTGRGTQYF | TRBV11-2 | few | TRBD1 | TRBJ2-5
TGCGCCAGCAGCTTGAACCCGGGACAGGGGAACGAGCAGTACTTC | CASSLNPGQGNEQYF | TRBV5-1 | once | TRBD1 | TRBJ2-7
TGTGCCTGGAGAGTACCGGGGGGGCAGGTTATCGATACGCAGTATTTT | CAWRVPGGQVIDTQYF | TRBV30 | - | TRBD2 | TRBJ2-3
TGTGCCAGTAAGGGCAGGGCTATTGAGACCCAGTACTTC | CASKGRAIETQYF | TRBV19 | - | - | TRBJ2-5
TGTGCCAGCAGCTCCGGACTAACGAGGGCAGATACGCAGTATTTT | CASSSGLTRADTQYF | TRBV7-3 | - | - | TRBJ2-3
TGTGCCAGCAGCCAAGTTCAGGGCGTCTATAATTCACCCCTCCACTTT | CASSQVQGVYNSPLHF | TRBV14 | - | - | TRBJ1-6
TGTGCCAGCTCACCGAGGAGGGAATCAAATGAAAAACTGTTTTTT | CASSPRRESNEKLFF | TRBV18 | - | - | TRBJ1-4
TGTGCCAGCAGTTTAGGGCAGGGGATCAGCGAGCAGTACTTC | CASSLGQGISEQYF | TRBV28 | once | - | TRBJ2-7
TGTGCCAGCAGCGAGTGGAGGGAAAAACTGTTTTTT | CASSEWREKLFF | TRBV7-2 | - | - | TRBJ1-4
TGTGCCAGCAGTGACCAGGGTTCTAATGAAAAACTGTTTTTT | CASSDQGSNEKLFF | TRBV6-1 | - | - | TRBJ1-4
TGTGCCAGCAGCTTGTTCAGGCGCAGAGCCACCGGGGAGCTGTTTTTT | CASSLFRRRATGELFF | TRBV11-2 | - | - | TRBJ2-2
TGTGCCAGCCTCCCTTACAGGGGGGTTTTTCAGCCCCAGCATTTT | CASLPYRGVFQPQHF | TRBV5-8 | - | TRBD1 | TRBJ1-5
TGTGCCAGCAGTTTATTCGGACAGGGTAAGCACGAGCAGTACTTC | CASSLFGQGKHEQYF | TRBV27 | - | TRBD1 | TRBJ2-7
TGTGCCATCAGTGAGTCGCTAAGCGGGGTACTATTCAATGGGCAGTTCTTC | CAISESLSGVLFNGQFF | TRBV10-3 | - | TRBD2 | TRBJ2-1
TGTGCCAGCAGTGAGACTACCTCCTACGAGCAGTACTTC | CASSETTSYEQYF | TRBV6-1 | few | - | TRBJ2-7
TGTGCCAGCAGCTGGGGGGGCAGGGGTGGTTCACCCCTCCACTTT | CASSWGGRGGSPLHF | TRBV11-2 | few | - | TRBJ1-6
TGTGCCAGTAGTATTTATCTCAGGGGGCGGACTGAAAAACTGTTTTTT | CASSIYLRGRTEKLFF | TRBV19 | - | TRBD1 | TRBJ1-4
TGTGCCAGCACCCCCCGGTCAGGCGTTAATTCACCCCTCCACTTT | CASTPRSGVNSPLHF | TRBV27 | - | - | TRBJ1-6
TGTGCCAGCAGTTTTGGGACAATTGGCTCTGGGGCCAACGTCCTAACTTTC | CASSFGTIGSGANVLTF | TRBV28 | - | - | TRBJ2-6
TGTGCCAGCAGTAGGCAGGGGGCGATAGAGCAGTACTTC | CASSRQGAIEQYF | TRBV2 | - | TRBD1 | TRBJ2-7
TGTGCCAGTAGTATAGCACGGACACAGGGGAAGGGAAATCAGCCCCAGCATTTT | CASSIARTQGKGNQPQHF | TRBV19 | - | TRBD1 | TRBJ1-5
TGTGCCAGCAGTGAAAGCCAGGGATTTCAAGGCTACACCTTC | CASSESQGFQGYTF | TRBV6-1 | - | - | TRBJ1-2
TGTGCCTGGAGTGTGATCCGGGACATACGAAACACCATATATTTT | CAWSVIRDIRNTIYF | TRBV30 | - | - | TRBJ1-3
TGTGCCAGCAGCTTGTACGGGGGGGCAATCGGGGAGCTGTTTTTT | CASSLYGGAIGELFF | TRBV7-3 | - | TRBD2 | TRBJ2-2
TGTGCCAGCACCGTGGACAAATACACTGAAGCTTTCTTT | CASTVDKYTEAFF | TRBV6-1 | - | - | TRBJ1-1
TGTGCCAGCAGCCTTGCAGGCTACGAGCAGTACTTC | CASSLAGYEQYF | TRBV28 | - | - | TRBJ2-7
TGTGCCAGCAAACGACTAGCGGGGATCTCTGGGGCCAACGTCCTGACTTTC | CASKRLAGISGANVLTF | TRBV13 | - | TRBD2 | TRBJ2-6
TGTGCCAGCAGTTCTACTAGCGGGGCAGATCAAGAGACCCAGTACTTC | CASSSTSGADQETQYF | TRBV6-6 | - | TRBD2 | TRBJ2-5
TGTGCCAGCAGCTTAGCCGGACACGGGAGCTATGGCTACACCTTC | CASSLAGHGSYGYTF | TRBV7-2 | - | - | TRBJ1-2
TGTGCCAGCAGCTTATCGGAGACCCAGTACTTC | CASSLSETQYF | TRBV5-4 | - | - | TRBJ2-5
TGTGCCAGCAGCTTGGGGGCAGACCAAGAGACCCAGTACTTC | CASSLGADQETQYF | TRBV7-7 | - | - | TRBJ2-5
TGTGCCACCAGCAGAGGGGCGGGGAGGGACACCTCCTACGAGCAGTACTTC | CATSRGAGRDTSYEQYF | TRBV15 | once | - | TRBJ2-7
TGTGCCAGCAGCGGTAAAGTTCCAGATACTTTCTTT | CASSGKVPDTFF | TRBV5-6 | once | - | TRBJ1-1
TGTGCCAGCCCACGACAGTTAGCCTACGAGCAGTACTTC | CASPRQLAYEQYF | TRBV2 | - | - | TRBJ2-7
TGTGCCAGCTCACCATCCCAGCGTGGGGCCAACGTCCTGACTTTC | CASSPSQRGANVLTF | TRBV18 | - | - | TRBJ2-6
TGTGCCTGGAGCGTCCCGGGATTCAATCAGCCCCAGCATTTT | CAWSVPGFNQPQHF | TRBV30 | - | - | TRBJ1-5
TGTGCCAGCAGCCTACAGCGGGGGAGCCACAATGAGCAGTTCTTC | CASSLQRGSHNEQFF | TRBV11-3 | - | TRBD2 | TRBJ2-1
TGTGCCAGCAGTGGGGCTCCGGGAGATGGTTCACCCCTCCACTTT | CASSGAPGDGSPLHF | TRBV28 | - | - | TRBJ1-6